A single T cell receptor beta chain is shown here with its context. J gave up 4 bases and V 7 bases, and 5 bases lay outside the gene matches. The CDR3 extends over 13 amino acids. Germline V gene lookup returns CDR1 MNHNS and CDR2 SASEGT. The data stem from a study of shared clonotypes between healthy human individuals. Sorted-subset replicate PCRs used around 200 ng of genomic DNA. This amount corresponded to 30,000 to 35,000 T cell genomes. Authors' data handling: Because ImmunoSEQ provided only junction sequences with no quality scores, the filtering differed. The protocol was immunoSEQ multiplex PCR, while the TCRdb copy is restricted to in-frame clones and leaves out a portion. V and J calls and clone size are given by that table; D and trimming were obtained from the DNA. The repertoire consists of around 2,100,000 clones, with about 95% occurring once and the leading ten covering 1% to 1.5%.

In the naive CD8 group, cells lacked CD45RO and were positively selected for CCR7, so terminally differentiated effector memory CD45RA+ cells were left out. All donors qualified as healthy HIV-negative adults and had experienced no recent acute infections or vaccinations. The TCR comes from a young man in good health. Material for sequencing was naive CD8+ T cells sorted from blood. The chain couples TRBV6-1 to TRBJ1-2, with 8 bases identical to TRBD1. The CDR3 nucleotides read TGTGCCAGCATGAGGACAGGGATCTATGGCTACACCTTC. Its protein product is CASMRTGIYGYTF.